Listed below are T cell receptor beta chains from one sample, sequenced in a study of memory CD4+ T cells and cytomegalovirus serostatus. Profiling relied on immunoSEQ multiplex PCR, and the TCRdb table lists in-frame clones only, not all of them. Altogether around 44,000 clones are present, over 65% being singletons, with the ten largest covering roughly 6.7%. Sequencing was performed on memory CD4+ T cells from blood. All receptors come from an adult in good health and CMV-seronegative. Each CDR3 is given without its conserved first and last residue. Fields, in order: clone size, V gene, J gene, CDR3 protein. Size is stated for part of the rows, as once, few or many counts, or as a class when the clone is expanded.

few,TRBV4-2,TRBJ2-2,ASSQGGLTGELF
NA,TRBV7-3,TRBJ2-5,ASSSGLQETQY
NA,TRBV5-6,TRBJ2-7,ASSFRQGSNEQY
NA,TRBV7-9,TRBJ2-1,ASSPGLAFYNEQF
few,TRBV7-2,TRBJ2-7,ASSLGRQPYEQY
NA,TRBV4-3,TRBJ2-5,ASSQDTGKETQY
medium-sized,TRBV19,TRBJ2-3,ASSIRADTQY
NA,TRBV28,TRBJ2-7,ASSLPGSGASYEQY
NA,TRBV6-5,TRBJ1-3,ASSYGGTESGNTIY
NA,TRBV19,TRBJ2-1,ASQQRERDNEQF
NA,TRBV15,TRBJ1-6,ATSREREFSPLH
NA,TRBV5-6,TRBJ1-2,ASSHPGQGLYGYT
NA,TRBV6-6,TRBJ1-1,ASSSGQGTEAF
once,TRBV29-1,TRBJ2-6,SVLAGAGANVLT
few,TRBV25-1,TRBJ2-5,ASSGGTGETQY
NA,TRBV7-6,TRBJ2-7,ASSLGPTNQAYEQY
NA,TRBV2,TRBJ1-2,ASYPLNLYGYT
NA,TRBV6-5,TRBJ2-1,ASSQSGNENNEQF
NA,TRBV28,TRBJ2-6,ASSRGLGSGANVLT
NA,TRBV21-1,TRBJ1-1,ASRVVIATIRTEAF
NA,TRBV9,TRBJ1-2,ASSVEGQGNYGYT
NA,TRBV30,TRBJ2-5,AWSGEQGIQETQY
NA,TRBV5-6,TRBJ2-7,ASSLVGVRSYEQY
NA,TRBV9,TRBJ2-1,ASSPREGSYNEQF
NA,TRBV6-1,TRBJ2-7,ASSSRQGVYEQY
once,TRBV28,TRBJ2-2,ASSSRQTGELF
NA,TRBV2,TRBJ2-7,ASQDRREQY
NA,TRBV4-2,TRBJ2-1,ASSQVYLREGLAGYNEQF
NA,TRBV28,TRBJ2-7,ASTRRRWGTYEQY
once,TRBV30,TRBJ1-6,AWSVSRDSPLH
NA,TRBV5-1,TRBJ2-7,ASSLSGGTYEQY
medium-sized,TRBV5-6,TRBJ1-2,ASSWQGMAFYGYT
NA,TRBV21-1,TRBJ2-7,ASSKYEGLGGLWQY
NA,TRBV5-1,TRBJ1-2,ASSAGQGAPDYGYT
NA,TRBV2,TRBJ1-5,ASSEFEDQPQH
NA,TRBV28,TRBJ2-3,ASSLGGNTDTQY
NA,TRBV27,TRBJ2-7,ASSRWVGRGYEQY
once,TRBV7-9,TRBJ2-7,ASSFFAGGYSYEQY
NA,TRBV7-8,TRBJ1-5,ASSLGQGAHQPQH
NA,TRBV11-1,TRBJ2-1,ASSFGSLLDEQF
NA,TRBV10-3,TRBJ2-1,AIRENSYNEQF
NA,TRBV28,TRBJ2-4,ASSSPAASKAKNIQY
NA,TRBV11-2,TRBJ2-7,ASSLQGTTYEQY
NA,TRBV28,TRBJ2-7,ASSSGGRLEQY
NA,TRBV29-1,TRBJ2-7,SVAATYEQY
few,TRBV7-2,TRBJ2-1,ARTPGRDAYNEQF
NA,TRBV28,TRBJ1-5,ASSLNWGQPQH
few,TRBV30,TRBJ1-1,AWSVEMNTEAF
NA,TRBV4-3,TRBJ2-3,ASGELPGKTQY
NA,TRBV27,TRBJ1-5,ASSYRATQPQH
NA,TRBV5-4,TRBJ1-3,ASSFGTGGTGNTIY
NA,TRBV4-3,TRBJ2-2,ASSLELLAGENTGELF
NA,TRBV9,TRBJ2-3,ASSGGVERSDTQY
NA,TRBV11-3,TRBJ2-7,ASSLGLAGGEQY
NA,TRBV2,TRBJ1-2,ASSEAGTVYGYT
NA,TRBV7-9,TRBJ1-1,ASSLGAPNTEAF
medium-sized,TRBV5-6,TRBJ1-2,ASSLGPQGVGGYT
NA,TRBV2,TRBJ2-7,ASSEGRGRGLYEQY
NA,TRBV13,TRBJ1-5,ASSLGVDQPQH